This T cell receptor beta chain is from a study of blood T cell repertoires in COVID-19 (dated by TCRdb to 2019 to 2021). With respect to the entire study: The collaborator samples originated in the United States, Italy and Spain and spanned the acute and convalescent phases of COVID-19. The prospective study material was composed of cDNA or gDNA derived from T cells, B-cell-depleted T cells, or PBMCs. Deeply sampled blood TCRbeta repertoires from subjects exposed to, actively infected with, or recovered from COVID-19 were included in the dataset. The repertoires were released in a freely available public database intended as a resource for research on the immune response to SARS-CoV-2. The samples were drawn from two sources: the first 160 participants of the ongoing ImmuneRACE study, and fewer than 1,500 subjects contributed by 6 global collaborators. Nearly every sample came with metadata listing a de-identified subject ID, COVID-19 status, age in years and sex. HLA class I and class II types, where available, came from metadata supplied by the sample provider rather than from assay-based typing.

Broader findings and caveats from the paper: The quantity of clinical and demographic metadata differed by source and by participant and was supplied without curation.

In its sample, this clone was seen a few times. The antigen this receptor binds is unknown. There are no base qualities to consult, and no much larger clone falls within one base. Participants in the prospective study were enrolled through a virtual design, were aged 18 to 89 years, and lived in roughly 24 United States geographic areas. Cohort assignment in the prospective study relied on participant-reported clinical history from a screening survey and a study questionnaire. ImmuneRACE Cohort 3 recovered participants were defined by two consecutive negative NP/OP PCR tests, healthcare professional clearance, or symptom resolution. Mobile phlebotomists in the prospective study collected whole blood, serum and a nasopharyngeal or oropharyngeal swab from every participant. Participants in the prospective study had the option to provide additional blood draws and questionnaires over a roughly two-month period. Before DNA extraction, prospective study blood samples were shipped either frozen or at room temperature.

Spanning cysteine to phenylalanine, the CDR3 consists of 16 amino acids. Just CDR3 DNA is preserved here, 48 bases in frame from base 1. V lost 0 bases and J lost 3 bases, and the count of bases not matched to a germline gene is 6. As encoded in the germline V gene, CDR1 is SGHRS while CDR2 is YFSETQ. TCRbeta CDR3 regions were amplified from genomic DNA using the immunoSEQ Assay, a bias-controlled multiplex PCR. The original pipeline was this. The number of nucleated cells in each sample was estimated by amplification of reference gene primers within the assay. Sequence reads were collapsed and filtered to measure the absolute abundance of every unique TCRbeta CDR3 rearrangement. For each sample, productive Simpson clonality was calculated as the square root of Simpson's diversity index over productive rearrangements. Sourced from immuneACCESS, this table was stored by TCRdb with only in-frame sequences that have V and J called. A share of the clones is absent; for the studies checked, an unresolved V gene accounts for under half, and the remainder has no known explanation. The DNA was the basis for D and trimming; V, J and clone size are from that table. The sample table holds 330,000 or so clones, of which over 80% were seen once. The biggest ten clones account for over 4.5% of the sample.

Sequencing was done on a sample of PBMCs or T cells enriched from blood (not recorded which). The sequence derives from a man aged 25-45 years who had recovered from COVID-19. The sequence joins TRBV5-1 to TRBJ2-3, and TRBD1 matches 8 of the central bases. The CDR3 loop reads CASSLDGYRGTDTQYF. The DNA sequence is as follows: TGCGCCAGCAGCTTGGATGGTTACAGGGGGACAGATACGCAGTATTTT.